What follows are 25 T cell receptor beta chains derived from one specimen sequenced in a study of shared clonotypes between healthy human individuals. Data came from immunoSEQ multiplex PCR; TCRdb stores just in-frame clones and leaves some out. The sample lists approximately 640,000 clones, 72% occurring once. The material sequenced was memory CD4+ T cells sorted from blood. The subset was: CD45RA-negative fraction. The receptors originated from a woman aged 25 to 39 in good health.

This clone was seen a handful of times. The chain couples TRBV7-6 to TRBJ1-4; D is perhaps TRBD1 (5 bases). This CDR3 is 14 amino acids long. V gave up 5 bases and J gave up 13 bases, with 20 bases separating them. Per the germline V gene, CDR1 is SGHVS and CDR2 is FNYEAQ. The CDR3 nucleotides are TGTGCCAGCAGCCTCAGCGGGGAATCGACAGCACTGTTTTTT. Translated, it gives CASSLSGESTALFF.

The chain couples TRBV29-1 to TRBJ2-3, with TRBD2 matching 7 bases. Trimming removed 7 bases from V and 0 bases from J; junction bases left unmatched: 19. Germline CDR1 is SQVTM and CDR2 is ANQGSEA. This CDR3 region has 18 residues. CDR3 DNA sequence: TGCAGCGGCGTCGGGGAGGGGACCCCCTACCATAGCACAGATACGCAGTATTTT. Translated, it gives CSGVGEGTPYHSTDTQYF.

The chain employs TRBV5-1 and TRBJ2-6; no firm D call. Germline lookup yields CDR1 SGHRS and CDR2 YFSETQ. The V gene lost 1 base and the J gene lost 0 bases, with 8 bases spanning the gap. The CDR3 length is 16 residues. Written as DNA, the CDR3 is TGCGCCAGCAGCTTGACCATAAGCTCTGGGGCCAACGTCCTGACTTTC. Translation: CASSLTISSGANVLTF.

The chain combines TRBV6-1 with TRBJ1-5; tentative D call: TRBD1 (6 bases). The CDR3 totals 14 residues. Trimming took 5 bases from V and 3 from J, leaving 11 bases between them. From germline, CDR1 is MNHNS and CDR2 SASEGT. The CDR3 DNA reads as TGTGCCAGCAGTACTACAGGGTCCAATCAGCCCCAGCATTTT. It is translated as CASSTTGSNQPQHF.

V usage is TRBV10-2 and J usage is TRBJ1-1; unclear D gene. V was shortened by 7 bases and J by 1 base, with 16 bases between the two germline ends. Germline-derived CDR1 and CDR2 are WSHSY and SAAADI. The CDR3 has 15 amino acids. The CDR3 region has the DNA TGCGCCAGCATCCCTAAGGGTACAAGGAACACTGAAGCTTTCTTT. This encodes CASIPKGTRNTEAFF.

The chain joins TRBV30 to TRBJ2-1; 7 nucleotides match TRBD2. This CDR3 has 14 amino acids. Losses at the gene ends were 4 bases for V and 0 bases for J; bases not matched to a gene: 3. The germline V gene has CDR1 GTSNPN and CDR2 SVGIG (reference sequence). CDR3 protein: CAWKAGSSYNEQFF. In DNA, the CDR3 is TGTGCCTGGAAAGCGGGAAGCTCCTACAATGAGCAGTTCTTC. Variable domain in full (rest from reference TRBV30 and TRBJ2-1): SQTIHQWPATLVQPVGSPLSLECTVEGTSNPNLYWYRQAAGRGLQLLFYSVGIGQISSEVPQNLSASRPQDRQFILSSKKLLLSDSGFYLCAWKAGSSYNEQFFGPGTRLTVL.

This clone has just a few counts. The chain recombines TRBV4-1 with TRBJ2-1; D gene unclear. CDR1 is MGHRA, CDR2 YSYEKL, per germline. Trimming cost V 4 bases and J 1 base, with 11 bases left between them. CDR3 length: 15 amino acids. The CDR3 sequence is CASSPSLRSYNEQFF. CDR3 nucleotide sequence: TGCGCCAGCAGCCCGTCCTTGCGGTCCTACAATGAGCAGTTCTTC.

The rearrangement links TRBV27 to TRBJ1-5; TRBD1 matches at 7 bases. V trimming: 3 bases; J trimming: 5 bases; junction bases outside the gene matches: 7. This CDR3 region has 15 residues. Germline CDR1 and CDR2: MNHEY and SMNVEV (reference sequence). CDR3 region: CASSFWGRGDQPQHF. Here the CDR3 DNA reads TGTGCCAGCAGTTTTTGGGGCAGGGGGGATCAGCCCCAGCATTTT.

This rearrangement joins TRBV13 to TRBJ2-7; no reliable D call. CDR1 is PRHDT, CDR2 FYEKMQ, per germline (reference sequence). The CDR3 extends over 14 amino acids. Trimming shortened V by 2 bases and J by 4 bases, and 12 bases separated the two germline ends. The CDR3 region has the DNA TGTGCCAGCAGCTTACGAGGAATTATTTACGAGCAGTACTTC. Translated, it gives CASSLRGIIYEQYF.

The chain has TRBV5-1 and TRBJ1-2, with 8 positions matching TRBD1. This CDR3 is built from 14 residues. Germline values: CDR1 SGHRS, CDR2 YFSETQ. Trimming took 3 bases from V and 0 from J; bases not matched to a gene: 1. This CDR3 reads CASSWGQANYGYTF. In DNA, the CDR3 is TGCGCCAGCAGCTGGGGACAGGCTAACTATGGCTACACCTTC.

As DNA, the CDR3 is TGTGCCAGTAGTCCAGAGACAGGGCGTGAGCAGTACTTC. It encodes CASSPETGREQYF. This chain connects TRBV19 to TRBJ2-7; 7 nucleotides agree with TRBD1. The CDR3 loop spans 13 amino acids. Germline CDR1 and CDR2: LNHDA and SQIVND (reference sequence). V lost 5 bases and J lost 7; bases outside the gene matches: 8.

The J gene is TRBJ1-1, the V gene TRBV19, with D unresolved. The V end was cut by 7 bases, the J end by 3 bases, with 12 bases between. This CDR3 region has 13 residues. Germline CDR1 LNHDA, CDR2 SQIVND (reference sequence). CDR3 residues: CASTQYRDTEAFF. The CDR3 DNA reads TGTGCCAGTACCCAATATAGGGACACTGAAGCTTTCTTT.

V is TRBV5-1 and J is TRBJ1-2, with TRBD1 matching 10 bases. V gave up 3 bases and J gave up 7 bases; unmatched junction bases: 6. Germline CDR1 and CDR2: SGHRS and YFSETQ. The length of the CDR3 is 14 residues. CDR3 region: CASSSGTGDSGYTF. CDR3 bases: TGCGCCAGCAGCTCCGGGACAGGGGACAGTGGCTACACCTTC.

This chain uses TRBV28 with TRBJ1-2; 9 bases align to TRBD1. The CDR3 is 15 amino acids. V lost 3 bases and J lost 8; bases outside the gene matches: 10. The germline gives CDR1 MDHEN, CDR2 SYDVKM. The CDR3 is CASSLGTGNSFGYTF. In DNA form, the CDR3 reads TGTGCCAGCAGTTTGGGGACAGGGAACAGTTTCGGCTACACCTTC.

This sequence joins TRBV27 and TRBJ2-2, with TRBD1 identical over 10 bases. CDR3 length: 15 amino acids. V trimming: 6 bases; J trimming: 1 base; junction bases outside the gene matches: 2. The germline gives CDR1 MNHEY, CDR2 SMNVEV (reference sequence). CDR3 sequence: CASSGQGGNTGELFF. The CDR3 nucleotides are TGTGCCAGCAGCGGACAGGGGGGGAACACCGGGGAGCTGTTTTTT.

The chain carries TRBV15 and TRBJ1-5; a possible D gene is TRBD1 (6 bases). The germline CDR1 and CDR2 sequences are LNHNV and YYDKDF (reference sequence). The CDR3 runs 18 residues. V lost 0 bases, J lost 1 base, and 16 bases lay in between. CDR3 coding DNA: TGTGCCACCAGCAGAGATGGGCGGACAGTATGGAGCAATCAGCCCCAGCATTTT. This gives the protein CATSRDGRTVWSNQPQHF.

In nucleotides, the CDR3 is TGTGCCAGCTCACCAGTTCTCGAGACTACCGCCTACGAGCAGTACTTC. As protein: CASSPVLETTAYEQYF. This sequence joins TRBV18 and TRBJ2-7; D might be TRBD2 (5 bases). The CDR3 is 16 amino acids. The ends were cut back, 2 bases at V and 2 bases at J, with 16 bases in the middle. Germline V CDR1 and CDR2: KGHSH, LQKENI.

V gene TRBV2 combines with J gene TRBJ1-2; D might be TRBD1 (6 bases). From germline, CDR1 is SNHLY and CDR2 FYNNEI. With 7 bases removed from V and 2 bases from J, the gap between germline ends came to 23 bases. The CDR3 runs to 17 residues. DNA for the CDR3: TGTGCCAGCACCGAAGCGGGACAATCCAAAGCGAACTATGGCTACACCTTC. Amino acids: CASTEAGQSKANYGYTF.

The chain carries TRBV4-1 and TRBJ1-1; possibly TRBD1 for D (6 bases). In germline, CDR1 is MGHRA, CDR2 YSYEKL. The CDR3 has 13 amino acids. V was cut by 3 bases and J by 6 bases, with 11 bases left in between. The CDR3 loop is CASSQSQGPEAFF. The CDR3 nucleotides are TGCGCCAGCAGCCAGTCACAGGGTCCTGAAGCTTTCTTT.

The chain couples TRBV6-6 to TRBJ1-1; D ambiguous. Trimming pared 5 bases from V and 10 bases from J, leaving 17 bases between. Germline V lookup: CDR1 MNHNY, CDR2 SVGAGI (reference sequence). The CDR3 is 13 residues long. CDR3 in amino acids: CASSVPTLSGAFF. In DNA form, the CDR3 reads TGTGCCAGCAGTGTCCCGACTTTATCTGGAGCTTTCTTT.

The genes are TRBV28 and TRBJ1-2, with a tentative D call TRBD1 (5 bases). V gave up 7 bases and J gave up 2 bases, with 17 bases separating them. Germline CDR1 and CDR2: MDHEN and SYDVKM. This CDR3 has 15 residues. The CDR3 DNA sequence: TGTGCCAGCACCCTGTGGGGGTCAAGGAACTATGGCTACACCTTC. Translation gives CASTLWGSRNYGYTF.

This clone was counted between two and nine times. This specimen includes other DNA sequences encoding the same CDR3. The CDR3 protein is CASSLDGGTEAFF. The CDR3 DNA reads as TGTGCCAGCAGCTTAGATGGGGGTACTGAAGCTTTCTTT. The chain carries TRBV7-9 and TRBJ1-1, with a weak D call TRBD1 (5 bases). This CDR3 has 13 residues. CDR1 and CDR2 from the germline V gene are SEHNR and FQNEAQ (reference sequence). Trimming cost V 1 base and J 5 bases, with 8 bases left between them.

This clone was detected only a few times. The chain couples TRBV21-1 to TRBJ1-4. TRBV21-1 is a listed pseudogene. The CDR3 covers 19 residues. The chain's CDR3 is CASSKCQLPVAPTNEKLFF. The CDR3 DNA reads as TGTGCCAGCAGCAAATGTCAGCTTCCCGTGGCCCCAACTAATGAAAAACTGTTTTTT.

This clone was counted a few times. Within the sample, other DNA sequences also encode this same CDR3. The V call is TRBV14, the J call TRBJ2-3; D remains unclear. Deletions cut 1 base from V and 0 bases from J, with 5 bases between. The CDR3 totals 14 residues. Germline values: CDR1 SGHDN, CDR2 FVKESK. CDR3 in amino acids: CASSQVSSTDTQYF. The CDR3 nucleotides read TGTGCCAGCAGCCAAGTTTCCAGCACAGATACGCAGTATTTT.

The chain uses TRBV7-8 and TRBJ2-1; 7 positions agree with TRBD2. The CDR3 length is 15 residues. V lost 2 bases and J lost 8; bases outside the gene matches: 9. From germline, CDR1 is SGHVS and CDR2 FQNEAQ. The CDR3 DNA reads TGTGCCAGCAGCTTACGGCGGGAGTCGAACGATGAGCAGTTCTTC. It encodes CASSLRRESNDEQFF.